These T cell receptor beta chains were read from a single sample in a study of T cell responses to AZD1222 COVID-19 vaccine. Clones were read by immunoSEQ multiplex PCR, and TCRdb kept only the in-frame ones, dropping some. The sample includes 150,000 or so clones, about 90% of them seen just once. The sequencing used peripheral blood, collected 28 days after the second AZD1222 dose. These receptors were collected from an adult who received the AZD1222 COVID-19 vaccine. Both conserved end residues are part of each CDR3. A D gene is named only where the DNA matches it firmly.

TRBV4-2	TRBD2	TRBJ2-7	CASSQDLRRGSEQYF
TRBV27	TRBD1	TRBJ1-1	CASSPRTGGSPEAFF
TRBV18	NA	TRBJ2-7	CASSPPGGLSYEQYF
TRBV6-4	NA	TRBJ1-2	CASSDSSRGGYTF
TRBV7-8	NA	TRBJ2-2	CASSLITVLTGELFF
TRBV7-2	TRBD1	TRBJ1-4	CASSRDRVWEKLFF
TRBV28	NA	TRBJ1-2	CASSFPPGGAGGYTF
TRBV19	NA	TRBJ2-7	CASTEGGTESSYEQYF
TRBV19	TRBD1	TRBJ2-7	CASSYRGNSYEQYF
TRBV7-9	NA	TRBJ1-1	CASSPRGTRNTEAFF
TRBV4-1	NA	TRBJ2-7	CASSQDVESEQYF
TRBV29-1	NA	TRBJ2-1	CSVLGAGVNGGREQFF
TRBV28	NA	TRBJ1-1	CASRGTPTGVAFF
TRBV27	TRBD1	TRBJ1-3	CASSSSRRTGSGNTIYF
TRBV2	NA	TRBJ1-1	CASSDRAGNTEAFF
TRBV6-5	NA	TRBJ1-3	CASEGWTDGNTIYF
TRBV29-1	NA	TRBJ2-7	CSVEFSGYEQYF
TRBV5-6	NA	TRBJ2-5	CASTLGLRGAETQYF
TRBV2	NA	TRBJ2-7	CASSGEGASYEQYF
TRBV5-1	NA	TRBJ2-1	CASSPLGSQPYNEQFF
TRBV13	NA	TRBJ2-7	CASSPRAPYEQYF
TRBV6-5	NA	TRBJ1-1	CAESDRGGLEAFF
TRBV9	TRBD2	TRBJ2-1	CASSVVGPGKGGQYNEQFF
TRBV21-1	NA	TRBJ1-2	CASSKFGSGKGGYTF
TRBV4-2	NA	TRBJ2-2	CASSQEMWVGQTGTGELFF
TRBV24-1	NA	TRBJ2-5	CATSFTHQETQYF
TRBV11-2	NA	TRBJ1-1	CASSLAQTEAFF
TRBV27	TRBD1	TRBJ2-3	CASSRQGATDTQYF
TRBV7-8	NA	TRBJ1-4	CASSLDFGITNEKLFF
TRBV7-7	TRBD2	TRBJ2-1	CASSPGLAGDSYNEQFF
TRBV18	TRBD2	TRBJ2-5	CASSRGSGSRETQYF
TRBV5-5	TRBD2	TRBJ2-5	CASSSPGLAGGYQETQYF
TRBV6-5	TRBD1	TRBJ2-1	CASRDRVGEQFF
TRBV18	NA	TRBJ1-6	CASSPPGGYSPLHF
TRBV6-5	NA	TRBJ1-1	CASGEDSSNTEAFF
TRBV7-6	NA	TRBJ2-7	CASSLDDRSYEQYF
TRBV21-1	NA	TRBJ1-2	CASSNFGVLRYGYTF
TRBV19	TRBD1	TRBJ2-5	CASSIRGQSAYQETQYF
TRBV18	NA	TRBJ1-3	CASSPGGPLSGNTIYF
TRBV6-5	NA	TRBJ2-1	CASTGGYNEQFF
TRBV27	NA	TRBJ1-1	CASSLSPRGTGAFF
TRBV30	NA	TRBJ1-2	CAWSDREEFYGYTF
TRBV19	NA	TRBJ1-5	CASSISFVGSNQPQHF
TRBV9	NA	TRBJ2-1	CASSVVPEGNEQFF
TRBV12-5	NA	TRBJ2-7	CASAQGPSYEQYF
TRBV29-1	TRBD1	TRBJ1-2	CSVEDRPGGAVDNYGYTF
TRBV5-6	TRBD2	TRBJ2-7	CASTFGLAGYYEQYF
TRBV7-3	TRBD2	TRBJ2-3	CASSKTSGSGSDTQYF